What follows describes a single T cell receptor beta chain. Its target is unknown. Other DNA sequences in the sample encode the same CDR3. With 60 Vbeta and 13 Jbeta primers, the PCR was carried out. Clones were sequenced by immunoSEQ multiplex PCR, and TCRdb holds only the in-frame ones, with some missing. The table shows 110,000 to 150,000 clones, with 77% occurring only once. These data are taken from a study of cytomegalovirus exposure and HLA in healthy donors. Study conclusions and caveats: Association of a missense DCLRE1C variant with TCR beta V- and J-gene trimming was reported in a later analysis. The authors reported that TCR beta sequences could predict HLA-A and HLA-B alleles. These predictions were accurate for most subjects in the first cohort. Being productive about 87% or about 30% of the time was typical of most TCR beta V segments in an earlier analysis. As a later analysis showed, several of the most significant clusters appeared to be linked to common viral pathogens.

This receptor was taken from a male donor in good health and CMV-seronegative. Sample: PBMCs.

The CDR3 sequence: CASSLGLAAYEQYF. The CDR3 nucleotides read TGTGCCAGCAGCCTTGGACTAGCCGCCTACGAGCAGTACTTC. The V gene is TRBV11-2, the J gene TRBJ2-7; the match to TRBD2 covers 8 bases. The CDR3 consists of 14 residues. J lost 2 bases, V lost 5 bases, and 5 bases had no gene match. Germline loops: CDR1 SGHAT, CDR2 FQNNGV.